Listed here is a single TCR beta chain. Its antigen remains unidentified. These data belong to a study of a mutant IDH1 vaccine in newly diagnosed glioma. Study-wide background: Vaccinations, eight in total, occurred in weeks 1, 3, 5, 7, 11, 15, 19, 23. Vaccination began 4-6 weeks post radiotherapy alone, or with temozolomide cycles. Patients under treatment included around 60% males and about 38% females and had a mean age of around 43 years. Most had both radiotherapy and temozolomide beforehand; others had only one.

The CDR3 loop spans 15 amino acids. Germline CDR1 and CDR2: SGHAT and FQNNGV. V shed 1 base, J shed 4 bases, and the junction held 4 bases outside the gene matches. Time point meaning: week 5, during vaccination. All doses held 300 ug of mutant IDH1 20-mer peptide, with topical imiquimod. Sequencing used immunoSEQ multiplex PCR; TCRdb keeps in-frame clones, though not all of them. The table includes under 70,000 clones, over 70% detected once. Sequenced here: PBMCs, sampled from a glioma patient whose treatment included an IDH1 peptide vaccine. V is TRBV11-2 and J is TRBJ1-1; 9 positions match TRBD1. The sequence derives from a man aged 30 to 45 with glioma. In nucleotides, the CDR3 is TGTGCCAGCAGCTTAGGGGACAGGGTTTTCACTGAAGCTTTCTTT. Translating it yields CASSLGDRVFTEAFF.